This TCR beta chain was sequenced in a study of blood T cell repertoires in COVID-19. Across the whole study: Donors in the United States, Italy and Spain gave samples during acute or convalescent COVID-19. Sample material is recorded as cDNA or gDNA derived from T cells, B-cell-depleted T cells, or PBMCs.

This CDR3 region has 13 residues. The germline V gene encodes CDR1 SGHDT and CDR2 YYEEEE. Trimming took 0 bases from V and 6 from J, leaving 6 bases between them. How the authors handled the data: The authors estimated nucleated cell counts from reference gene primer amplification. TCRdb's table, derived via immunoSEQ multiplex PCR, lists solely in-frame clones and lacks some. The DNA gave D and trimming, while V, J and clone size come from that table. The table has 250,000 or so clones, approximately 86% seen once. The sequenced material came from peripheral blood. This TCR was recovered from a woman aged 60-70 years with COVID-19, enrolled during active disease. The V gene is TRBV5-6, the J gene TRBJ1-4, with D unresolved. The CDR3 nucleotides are TGTGCCAGCAGCTTGGGACTTGATGAAAAACTGTTTTTT. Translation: CASSLGLDEKLFF.